This T cell receptor (beta chain) was found in a study of cytomegalovirus exposure and HLA in healthy donors. This PCR relied on a set of 60 Vbeta primers and 13 Jbeta primers. Sequenced by immunoSEQ multiplex PCR; TCRdb stores in-frame clones only, minus some. Of 76,000 or so clones listed, about four fifths were seen once; the top ten hold approximately 9%. Germline CDR1 SGDLS, CDR2 YYNGEE. J was trimmed by 8 bases and V by 2 bases; bases with no gene match: 11. The CDR3 is 15 amino acids. This chain joins TRBV9 and TRBJ1-2, with TRBD1 identical over 8 bases. The sequence derives from a woman between 40 and 55 years old in good health and CMV-seropositive. The sequenced sample consisted of PBMCs. The CDR3 here is CASSVGDRGSRGYTF. The CDR3 DNA reads as TGTGCCAGCAGCGTGGGTGACAGGGGATCTCGCGGCTACACCTTC.